The 26 T cell receptor beta chains below were found in one sample sequenced in a study of spatial heterogeneity in lung cancer. Each CDR3 protein is one row after TCRdb ran MiXCR on the 5' RACE reads. The sample contains a few thousand distinct CDR3 sequences, more than 7% of which appear only once. Noted time point: sample taken at primary tumor resection. Extraction of whole RNA from tumor, nontumor lung or frozen PBMC preceded unsorted sequencing. The material was PBMCs, obtained at surgery. The receptor set was obtained from a female donor with early-stage non-small cell lung cancer.

In this sample, this clonotype turned up many times. The V call is TRBV7-9, the J call TRBJ2-2; the match to TRBD2 covers 8 bases. This CDR3 comprises 16 residues. Germline CDR1 is SEHNR and CDR2 is FQNEAQ (reference sequence). V gave up 11 bases and J gave up 4 bases; unmatched junction bases: 15. The CDR3 DNA reads TGTGCCTCTACCCCCCCAGCGGGGGCCCTCACCGGGGAGCTGTTTTTT. Protein product: CASTPPAGALTGELFF.

In its sample, this clonotype ranks as hyperexpanded. V gene TRBV2 combines with J gene TRBJ2-5; 9 nucleotides line up with TRBD2. The ends lost 10 bases at V and 5 bases at J; junction bases unmatched: 8. The CDR3 totals 13 residues. Germline V gene sequence: CDR1 SNHLY, CDR2 FYNNEI. Written as DNA, the CDR3 is TGTGCCACCAAGCGGGGGGTCGAGGAGACCCAGTACTTC. Translated: CATKRGVEETQYF.

By share, this clonotype ranks as medium-sized. The chain carries TRBV6-2 or TRBV6-3 and TRBJ2-1; the D gene is possibly TRBD1 (6 bases). Trimming left V 6 bases short and J 0 bases short, with 9 bases between. The CDR3 contains 14 residues. CDR1 is MNHEY and CDR2 is SVGEGT in the germline V gene. CDR3 coding DNA: TGTGCCAGCAGGGGGACATACTCCTACAATGAGCAGTTCTTC. It codes for CASRGTYSYNEQFF.

This clonotype is termed medium-sized. The chain couples TRBV19 to TRBJ2-5; 9 bases line up with TRBD2. The CDR3 spans 15 residues. V was clipped by 6 bases and J by 2 bases; unmatched bases: 7. The V gene's germline CDR1 is LNHDA and CDR2 SQIVND (reference sequence). CDR3 sequence (DNA): TGTGCCAGTAGAGATAGCGGGGGTGCACAAGAGACCCAGTACTTC. Encoded protein: CASRDSGGAQETQYF.

By its share, this clonotype is medium-sized. J is TRBJ2-5 and V is TRBV2; TRBD1 is a possible D gene (6 bases). Germline lookup yields CDR1 SNHLY and CDR2 FYNNEI. With 4 bases removed from V and 2 bases from J, the gap between germline ends came to 11 bases. The CDR3 runs to 14 residues. The CDR3 coding sequence is TGTGCCAGCAGTGCAGGGGTCGGTCAAGAGACCCAGTACTTC. As protein: CASSAGVGQETQYF.

This clonotype is judged medium-sized. The V call is TRBV7-9, the J call TRBJ1-2; 9 bases line up with TRBD1. The CDR3 covers 15 residues. CDR1 is SEHNR and CDR2 is FQNEAQ in the germline V gene (reference sequence). Trimming removed 5 bases from V and 4 bases from J; junction bases left unmatched: 8. The CDR3: CASSPRTGVSYGYTF. The CDR3 coding sequence is TGTGCCAGCAGCCCGAGGACAGGGGTCAGCTATGGCTACACCTTC. Looking up the rest from reference TRBV7-9 and TRBJ1-2 gives the full variable domain: DTGVSQNPRHKITKRGQNVTFRCDPISEHNRLYWYRQTLGQGPEFLTYFQNEAQLEKSRLLSDRFSAERPKGSFSTLEIQRTEQGDSAMYLCASSPRTGVSYGYTFGSGTRLTVV.

This clonotype has ten or more counts. The chain couples TRBV3-1 to TRBJ2-1; D may correspond to TRBD1 or TRBD2 (5 bases each). V was shortened by 4 bases and J by 10 bases, with 11 bases between the two germline ends. Per germline, CDR1 LGHDT and CDR2 YNNKEL (reference sequence). This CDR3 is built from 12 residues. The CDR3 is CASSLREYEQFF. The CDR3, as DNA: TGTGCCAGCAGCCTCAGGGAGTACGAGCAGTTCTTC.

This clonotype was detected many times. CDR3 loop: CASSQGLVFYNEQFF. The CDR3 DNA is TGTGCCAGCAGCCAGGGACTAGTTTTCTACAATGAGCAGTTCTTC. The J gene is TRBJ2-1, the V gene TRBV3-1, with 8 bases that match TRBD2. Germline CDR1 LGHDT, CDR2 YNNKEL (reference sequence). The CDR3 extends over 15 amino acids. J lost 3 bases, V lost 3 bases, and 4 bases had no gene match.

This clonotype was seen many times. The rearrangement links TRBV5-4 to TRBJ2-5; 8 nucleotides match TRBD2. V was clipped by 0 bases and J by 5 bases; unmatched bases: 6. This CDR3 has 15 amino acids. The V gene's germline CDR1 is SGHNT and CDR2 YYREEE (reference sequence). Here the CDR3 DNA reads TGTGCCAGCAGCTTGGTTACGGGGGGGCCCGAGACCCAGTACTTC. Translating gives CASSLVTGGPETQYF.

This clonotype was recorded a few times. V is TRBV7-2 and J is TRBJ2-1; 9 nucleotides line up with TRBD2. Trimming at V came to 0 bases and at J to 13 bases, leaving 7 bases not matched to a gene. CDR3 length: 14 residues. Germline V gene lookup returns CDR1 SGHTA and CDR2 FQGNSA. The CDR3 DNA is TGTGCCAGCAGCTTAGCTGTAGCGGGGGCCCGACAGTTCTTC. It codes for CASSLAVAGARQFF.

This clonotype qualifies as medium-sized. The chain is built from TRBV6-2 or TRBV6-3 and TRBJ2-5; perhaps TRBD2 as D (6 bases). This CDR3 comprises 11 residues. V was pared by 5 bases and J by 5 bases, with 6 bases between. Germline V gene sequence: CDR1 MNHEY, CDR2 SVGEGT. CDR3 loop: CASSSGETQYF. CDR3 bases: TGTGCCAGCAGTAGCGGGGAGACCCAGTACTTC.

V and J are TRBV28 and TRBJ2-1; D unresolved. The CDR3 contains 11 residues. From germline, CDR1 is MDHEN and CDR2 SYDVKM. V lost 5 bases and J 3 bases, leaving 2 bases between the germline ends. The DNA of the CDR3 is TGTGCCAGCAGTGACTACAATGAGCAGTTCTTC. As protein: CASSDYNEQFF.

This clonotype was picked up many times. V is TRBV25-1 and J is TRBJ2-2; TRBD2 is a possible D gene (5 bases). Looked up from germline, CDR1 is MGHDK and CDR2 is SYGVNS. The CDR3 covers 13 residues. The V and J ends lost 5 bases and 7 bases respectively, with 11 bases between them. The CDR3 DNA reads TGTGCCAGCAGTCAAGCTGGAGGCGGGGAGCTGTTTTTT. Its translation is CASSQAGGGELFF.

This clonotype was recorded at least ten times. The gene calls are TRBV20-1 and TRBJ2-7; D unclear. CDR1 and CDR2 (germline): DFQATT, SNEGSKA (reference sequence). V gave up 6 bases and J gave up 2 bases, with 11 bases separating them. The CDR3 length is 12 residues. CDR3 bases: TGCAGTGCAGCCGGGCCTACCTACGAGCAGTACTTC. Encoded protein: CSAAGPTYEQYF.

This clonotype was counted many times. The genes are TRBV9 and TRBJ2-7, with 8 bases fitting TRBD1. This CDR3 has 18 residues. Germline CDR1 is SGDLS and CDR2 is YYNGEE. Trimming cost V 0 bases and J 2 bases; bases outside gene matches: 13. The CDR3 nucleotides are TGTGCCAGCAGCGTAGCCGCGACCGGACAGGGACCCACCTACGAGCAGTACTTC. Translated, it gives CASSVAATGQGPTYEQYF.

This clonotype has a count of ten or more. This chain links TRBV6-5 with TRBJ1-6; 10 bases map to TRBD1. Looked up from germline, CDR1 is MNHEY and CDR2 is SVGAGI. This CDR3 contains 15 residues. V was pared by 5 bases and J by 6 bases, with 4 bases of the junction left unmatched. The CDR3 is CASSHRTGGNSPLHF. The CDR3 coding sequence is TGTGCCAGCAGTCACCGGACAGGGGGTAATTCACCCCTCCACTTT.

Relative to its sample, this clonotype is medium-sized. The V gene is TRBV11-2, the J gene TRBJ2-1; 12 positions agree with TRBD2. The length of the CDR3 is 15 residues. Germline lookup yields CDR1 SGHAT and CDR2 FQNNGV. V was clipped by 8 bases and J by 5 bases; unmatched bases: 7. This chain's CDR3 is CASQPRTSGNNEQFF. The CDR3, as DNA: TGTGCCAGCCAACCCCGGACTAGCGGGAACAATGAGCAGTTCTTC.

A note on this clonotype: A much larger clone is a single base away; this may be a read error. The chain uses TRBV4-3 and TRBJ1-4; no clear D gene. The CDR3 loop spans 12 amino acids. Per germline, CDR1 LGHNA and CDR2 YSLEER. CDR3 sequence: CAGSQELGKLFF. In DNA, the CDR3 is TGCGCCGGCAGCCAAGAATTGGGGAAACTGTTTTTT.

This chain uses TRBV7-2 with TRBJ2-5, with D possibly TRBD1 on 6 matching bases. CDR3 length: 12 amino acids. Trimming removed 3 bases at V and 4 bases at J, with 6 bases between. Per germline, CDR1 SGHTA and CDR2 FQGNSA. CDR3 residues: CASSFRGETQYF. CDR3 sequence (DNA): TGTGCCAGCAGCTTCAGGGGAGAGACCCAGTACTTC.

This clonotype showed up many times. The chain links TRBV7-9 to TRBJ2-7; 7 nucleotides agree with TRBD1. This CDR3 has 16 residues. Germline CDR1 is SEHNR and CDR2 is FQNEAQ (reference sequence). After removal of 8 bases from V and 6 bases from J, the junction contained 19 bases not matched to a gene. CDR3 loop: CASGTSGTARGSEQYF. CDR3 DNA sequence: TGTGCCAGCGGTACCTCCGGGACAGCCCGCGGTAGCGAGCAGTACTTC.

By sample share, this clonotype is medium-sized. The V and J genes are TRBV7-2 and TRBJ1-2; possible D gene TRBD1, 5 bases. Trimming cost V 0 bases and J 2 bases, with 7 bases left between them. The CDR3 is 14 amino acids. The germline CDR1 and CDR2 sequences are SGHTA and FQGNSA. The CDR3 region is CASSLATANYGYTF. The CDR3 bases are TGTGCCAGCAGCTTAGCGACAGCGAACTATGGCTACACCTTC.

This clonotype was counted at least ten times. The chain carries TRBV19 and TRBJ1-1; no definite D call. Germline lookup yields CDR1 LNHDA and CDR2 SQIVND (reference sequence). The germline V and J ends were trimmed by 8 bases and 3 bases, with 7 bases remaining between them. The CDR3 runs to 11 residues. The CDR3 DNA sequence: TGTGCCAGTTCAGCGTACACTGAAGCTTTCTTT. It specifies CASSAYTEAFF.

There are many counts of this clonotype. V usage is TRBV11-3 and J usage is TRBJ2-5; D is unclear. Germline V lookup: CDR1 SGHNT, CDR2 YENEEA. V lost 3 bases to trimming and J lost 4 bases, with 6 bases between them. The CDR3 is made up of 12 amino acids. The CDR3 nucleotides are TGTGCCAGCAGCTTGGGTAGAGAGACCCAGTACTTC. Protein sequence: CASSLGRETQYF.

This clonotype came up many times. The chain couples TRBV7-8 to TRBJ2-3; 16 nucleotides match TRBD2. Germline CDR1 is SGHVS and CDR2 is FQNEAQ. The CDR3 loop spans 18 amino acids. The junction had 6 bases not matched to a gene; V was cut back by 3 bases and J by 3 bases. The DNA for the CDR3 is TGTGCCAGCAGCTTTCCGGGACTAGCGGGGGGGCCAACAGATACGCAGTATTTT. This encodes CASSFPGLAGGPTDTQYF.

Relative to its sample, this clonotype is medium-sized. The chain links TRBV11-2 to TRBJ2-1; a possible D gene is TRBD1 (6 bases). The germline CDR1 and CDR2 sequences are SGHAT and FQNNGV. Trimming removed 3 bases at V and 0 bases at J, with 6 bases between. The CDR3 consists of 14 residues. This CDR3 is CASSFRGSYNEQFF. Written as DNA, the CDR3 is TGTGCCAGCAGCTTCAGGGGCTCCTACAATGAGCAGTTCTTC.

This clonotype has ten or more counts. Written as DNA, the CDR3 is TGTGCCAGCAGTCTCAGACTAAGTTCTGGACAGGCAACGATCTATCAGCCCCAGCATTTT. This encodes CASSLRLSSGQATIYQPQHF. The rearrangement links TRBV12-3 or TRBV12-4 to TRBJ1-5; 7 positions match TRBD1. CDR3 length equals 20 residues. V lost 5 bases, J lost 5 bases, and 24 bases stayed unmatched.